Below, one T cell receptor beta chain is given with its context. This receptor's antigen is unknown. Per-nucleotide qualities are absent, and no much larger clonotype sits a single base away. Other DNA sequences of this sample code for an identical CDR3. This sample is part of a study of cytomegalovirus exposure and HLA in healthy donors (dated by TCRdb to 2017 to 2019). A note on the overall study: According to an earlier analysis of 587 of the donors, roughly 180 million T cells yielded roughly 110 million unique TCR beta sequences and approximately 300 Gb of sequence data. About 280 gigabases of sequencing data and around 85 million unique TCR sequences made up an early release that covered over 550 HLA-typed donors. Of the roughly 400 genotyped donors, roughly 80% fell in the genetic ancestry cluster associated with self-reported Caucasian donors. The study was designed to test whether signatures of past pathogen exposure could be identified by cataloging public T cell receptors. The study profiled the T cell repertoires of some 610 subjects by immunosequencing and related them to cytomegalovirus serostatus. A separate validation cohort of roughly 130 different subjects was used in addition to the roughly 620-subject first cohort. The study combined high-throughput TCR immunosequencing, statistical association of individual TCRs with disease status, and machine learning to predict cytomegalovirus infection status. To study patterns of TCR occurrence, a later analysis re-analyzed previously published TCR beta repertoires from 666 donors and added high-resolution HLA genotyping. The later analysis used no new phenotypic data to find candidate immune exposures, relying instead on TCR beta sequences and their occurrence across donors. In an earlier analysis of around 540 of the donors, high-throughput TCR beta sequencing was used to judge whether each TCR beta V gene segment behaved as functional or pseudogenic. Donor age, sex, ethnicity and CMV serostatus were compiled alongside the repertoire data. A later genetic analysis took genome-wide SNP genotypes for 398 of the 666 donors and used that subset as a discovery cohort. Every discovery cohort repertoire had been produced on one sequencing platform. Class I and class II HLA loci were covered by the typing at four-digit resolution. Typing coverage varied by locus: roughly 620-640 donors for A, B, C, DRB1 and DQB1; approximately 500 for DQA1; about 590 for DPA1; approximately 450 for DPB1. Five DR-DQ haplotypes were treated as single units for association and clustering because of strong linkage in the cohort. Among roughly 400 genotyped donors of the cohort, an average of around 240,000 unique TCR beta nucleotide sequences was sequenced per donor, of which about 18% were non-productive.

Receptor amplification or capture employed the immunoSEQ multiplex PCR assay. The multiplex PCR relied on a mix of 60 forward primers for TCR Vbeta segments and 13 reverse primers for TCR Jbeta segments. A multiplex PCR assay on genomic DNA amplified the CDR3 region of rearranged TCR beta genes. Amplified TCR beta libraries were sequenced as 87-base-pair reads on the Illumina HiSeq System. Under the source paper's analysis protocol: A later analysis tallied some 79 million unique TCR beta chains across the 610 or so repertoires, and about 12 million of those chains were shared by two or more donors. Raw reads were error-corrected and collapsed into unique sequences with a nearest-neighbor algorithm that merged closely related sequences to remove PCR and sequencing errors. To assign V, D and J gene segments, CDR3 sequences were aligned to IMGT reference sequences. Each retained sequence needed at least a six-nucleotide match to both a V gene segment and a J gene segment. Rearrangements were classified as productive when the CDR3 lacked stop codons and remained in frame with V and J, and all other rearrangements were classified as non-productive. CDR3 was defined by IMGT convention, running from the second conserved V-encoded cysteine to the conserved J-encoded phenylalanine. Sequences without an unambiguous match to a single V gene segment were excluded from the earlier analysis of almost 600 of the donors. In an earlier analysis of 450 to 750 of the donors, a V segment was called functional when productive rearrangements were above 56.7%, and segregating when the standard deviation between donors exceeded 5%. A statistical classification framework was built for diagnosing cytomegalovirus status from the catalog of TCR beta chain sequences. A later analysis assigned V and J genes by comparing TCR nucleotide sequences with IMGT/GENE-DB human TR gene sequences. A later analysis assigned CDR3 sequences and most-parsimonious VDJ recombination scenarios with the TCRdist pipeline. In a later analysis, every TCR beta chain was defined by the combination of its CDR3 amino acid sequence and its V-gene family, and reads without a unique V-gene family were dropped. A later analysis removed 500 to 650 highly shared, low-generation-probability nucleotide sequences to deal with suspected cross-contamination and a sequencing artifact. A later analysis calculated a clonal expansion index for each public chain from normalized within-repertoire ranks of inferred template counts. In a later analysis, generation probabilities were computed with a VDJ recombination model fitted to out-of-frame rearrangements, and the resulting probabilities were checked against IGoR. Hypergeometric tests were used in a later analysis to score TCR-TCR, TCR-HLA and TCR-CMV co-occurrence, with a repertoire-size bias correction applied to the TCR pairs. False discovery rates were estimated in a later analysis by permuting HLA or CMV assignments 20 times. A later analysis grouped co-occurring TCRs with DBSCAN, adding TCRdist sequence similarity when clustering within HLA-allele-positive subsets. Co-occurrence clustering excluded repertoires with fewer than 30,000 or more than 120,000 public chains, plus five with anomalous nucleotide sharing. TCRdb stores this immuneACCESS table with in-frame sequences only. Part of the clones is absent; in the studies checked, under half of the shortfall reflects unresolved V genes, and no reason is known for the rest. The V and J calls and clone size come from that table; D and trimming were worked out from the DNA. Here the sample has 200,000 to 250,000 clones; around 89% occur a single time. Of the sample, less than 1.2% falls within the top ten clones.

What the study reported, not specific to this receptor: Correlated functional status among segregating V segments might reflect linkage disequilibrium, but an unknown experimental factor could not be ruled out. A later analysis found that TCR association rates varied across HLA loci, with DRB1 alleles showing the most associated TCRs and HLA-C alleles the fewest. At a false discovery rate of 0.05, a later analysis linked under 20,000 TCR beta sequences to specific HLA alleles. Only TCR beta chains were sequenced in this cohort, and the absence of alpha or paired-chain data limited detectable features. An earlier analysis of approximately 600 of the donors showed that most TCR beta V segments appeared in productive rearrangements either about 90% or about 30% of the time, which broadly matched IMGT annotations. According to a later genetic analysis, donors in an Asian-associated ancestry cluster had fewer N-insertions in productive TCRs than the approximately 710-donor mean. In a later analysis, HLA-associated TCR beta chains were found to be more clonally expanded and to have lower generation probabilities than equally common non-associated chains. A cluster of highly shared sequence variants was judged likely to represent a technical artifact of the sequencing pipeline. CMV serostatus was the only immune exposure information available for the cohort. Assigning TCR associations to individual alleles was difficult when HLA alleles, especially DR and DQ, strongly co-occurred. A further reported finding was that TCR beta sequences accurately predicted the HLA-A and HLA-B alleles for most subjects in the first cohort. In both the original and validation cohorts, the classifier was reported to diagnose cytomegalovirus status with high specificity and sensitivity. Because counts were too low, more than 15 rarely observed V segments, including chromosome 9 orphons, were left out of the earlier analysis of roughly 600 of the donors. Because some donors lacked HLA typing at each locus, the association tests relied only on the typed subset. Because the 87-base-pair reads could not distinguish some IMGT-functional V segments, including TRBV6-2 and TRBV6-3, those segments were excluded. According to a later analysis, parvovirus B19, influenza, CMV and Epstein-Barr virus appeared linked to several top co-occurrence clusters. A later analysis found that most CMV-associated TCR beta chains appeared HLA-restricted, with HLA associations seemingly driven largely by CMV exposure. Across donors, most TCR sequences were observed very rarely, whereas some public TCRs were present in many individuals. A total of fewer than 200 TCR beta chains were listed by the study as associated with cytomegalovirus. The presence/absence analyses assumed that sequencing depth was roughly uniform across donors, and that assumption may not be true. An association between a missense DCLRE1C variant and V-gene and J-gene trimming of TCR beta chains was found in a later genetic analysis and replicated in an independent cohort. Three of the identified cytomegalovirus-associated TCR beta chains were confirmed in vitro to be specific for cytomegalovirus antigens. According to the authors, the approach could potentially be generalized to other disease states and immunological phenotypes.

In total, more than 500 healthy bone marrow donors made up the cohort. At the time of sampling, every cohort member was nominally healthy, though immune exposures that went unrecorded were likely present. The donor was CMV seronegative and was included in the group of around 320 seronegative cohort members. Each donor provided a peripheral blood sample, and peripheral blood mononuclear cells were used for TCR beta sequencing. Genomic DNA was extracted from the blood cell samples with the Qiagen DNeasy Blood Extraction Kit. From the cysteine through the phenylalanine, the CDR3 covers 14 amino acids. CDR3 DNA is the only sequence kept; it has 42 bases, read in frame from the first base. V and J lose 0 bases and 4 bases, and a span of 7 bases separates them. For CDR1 and CDR2, the germline V gene lists SGDLS and YYNGEE.

Recombination joined TRBV9 with TRBJ2-2, with a weak D call of TRBD2 (6 bases match). The sample was PBMCs. The receptor was isolated from a woman between 18 and 30 years old in good health and CMV-seronegative. The DNA sequence follows: TGTGCCAGCAGCGTAGTGGGAGGCACCGGGGAGCTGTTTTTT. Translated, this is CASSVVGGTGELFF.